This TCR beta chain was profiled in a study of T cells in Graves' hyperthyroidism and ophthalmopathy. Study observations and caveats: Ophthalmopathy could be told apart from stable hyperthyroidism with a 13 V-J model. Blood samples included most of the expanded thyroid clonotypes exceeding 0.001.

CDR3 size: 16 residues. V lost 4 bases and J lost 7; bases outside the gene matches: 9. Germline V gene lookup returns CDR1 SGHTA and CDR2 FQGNSA. Amplification of TCR beta CDR3 regions used RNA as the template. TCR CDR3 underwent first-round RT-PCR with the HTBI primer set. TCRdb processed the multiplex PCR reads anew with MiXCR; each CDR3 protein has one entry. The table includes about 290,000 distinct CDR3 sequences, roughly 15% detected once. This clonotype was detected ten times or more. Antigen: not known. Input material: blood. The TCR sequence derives from a woman aged 25 to 39 with Graves' hyperthyroidism that later progressed to Graves' ophthalmopathy. The rearrangement links TRBV7-2 to TRBJ2-1; 11 bases agree with TRBD1. This CDR3 is CASSWTGTGGGNEQFF. The CDR3 DNA sequence: TGTGCCAGCAGCTGGACCGGGACAGGGGGGGGGAATGAGCAGTTCTTC.